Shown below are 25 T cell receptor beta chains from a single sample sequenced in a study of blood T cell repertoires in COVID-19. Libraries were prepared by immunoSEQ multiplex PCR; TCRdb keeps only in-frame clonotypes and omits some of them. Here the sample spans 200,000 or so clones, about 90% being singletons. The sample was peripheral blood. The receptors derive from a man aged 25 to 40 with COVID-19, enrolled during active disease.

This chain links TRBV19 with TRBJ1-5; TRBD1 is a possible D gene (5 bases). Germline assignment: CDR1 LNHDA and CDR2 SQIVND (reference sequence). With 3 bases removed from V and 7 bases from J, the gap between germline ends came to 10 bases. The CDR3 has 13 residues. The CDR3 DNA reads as TGTGCCAGTAGTATCAGGGTCTGGCAGCCCCAGCATTTT. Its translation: CASSIRVWQPQHF.

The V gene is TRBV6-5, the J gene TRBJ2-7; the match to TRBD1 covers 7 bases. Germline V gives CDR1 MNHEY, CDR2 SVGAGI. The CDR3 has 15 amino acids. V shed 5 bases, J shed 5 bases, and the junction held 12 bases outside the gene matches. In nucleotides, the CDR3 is TGTGCCAGCAGTCAAAGACAGGGTGGGTCCCACGAGCAGTACTTC. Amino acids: CASSQRQGGSHEQYF.

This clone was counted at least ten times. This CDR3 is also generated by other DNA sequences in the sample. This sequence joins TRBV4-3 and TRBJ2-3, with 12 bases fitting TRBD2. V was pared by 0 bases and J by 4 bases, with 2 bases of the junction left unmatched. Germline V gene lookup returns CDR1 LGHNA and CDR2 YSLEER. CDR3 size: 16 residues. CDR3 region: CASSQDLAGGPDTQYF. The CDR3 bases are TGCGCCAGCAGCCAAGATCTAGCGGGAGGGCCAGATACGCAGTATTTT.

CDR3 in amino acids: CASSESVASGTDTQYF. As DNA, the CDR3 is TGCGCCAGCAGTGAGTCGGTGGCTAGCGGAACAGATACGCAGTATTTT. This chain connects TRBV10-2 to TRBJ2-3; 7 bases are a match to TRBD2. This CDR3 region has 16 residues. CDR1 WSHSY and CDR2 SAAADI come from the germline V gene. Trimming took 0 bases from V and 3 from J; bases not matched to a gene: 6.

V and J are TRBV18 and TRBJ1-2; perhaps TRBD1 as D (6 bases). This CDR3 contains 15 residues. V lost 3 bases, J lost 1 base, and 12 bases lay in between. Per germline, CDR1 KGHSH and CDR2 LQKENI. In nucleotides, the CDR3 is TGTGCCAGCTCACCCCCGGGACATCGTAACTATGGCTACACCTTC. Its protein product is CASSPPGHRNYGYTF.

The CDR3 DNA reads as TGCGCCAGCAGCTTGGGAGGGACAGGGTGGTACGAGCAGTACTTC. Residues: CASSLGGTGWYEQYF. The V call is TRBV5-1, the J call TRBJ2-7, with 9 bases matching TRBD1. V dropped 0 bases and J dropped 4; count of bases not matched to a gene: 5. The CDR3 loop spans 15 amino acids. Germline V gene data show CDR1 as SGHRS and CDR2 as YFSETQ.

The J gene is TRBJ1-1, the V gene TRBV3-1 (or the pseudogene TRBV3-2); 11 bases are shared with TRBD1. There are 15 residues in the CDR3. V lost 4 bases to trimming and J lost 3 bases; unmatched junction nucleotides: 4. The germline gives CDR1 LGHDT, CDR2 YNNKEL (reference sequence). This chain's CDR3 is CASSPGQGAYTEAFF. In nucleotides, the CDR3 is TGTGCCAGCAGCCCCGGACAGGGGGCATACACTGAAGCTTTCTTT.

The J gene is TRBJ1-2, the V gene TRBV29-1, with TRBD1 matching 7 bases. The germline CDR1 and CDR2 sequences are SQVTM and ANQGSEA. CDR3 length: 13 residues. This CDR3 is CSHNRGPSYGYTF. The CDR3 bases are TGCAGTCATAACAGGGGTCCGAGCTATGGCTACACCTTC.

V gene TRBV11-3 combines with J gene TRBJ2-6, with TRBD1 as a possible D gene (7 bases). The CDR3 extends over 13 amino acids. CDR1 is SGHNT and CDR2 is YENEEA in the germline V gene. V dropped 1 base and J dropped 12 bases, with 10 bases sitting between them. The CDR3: CASSLGQGGVLTF. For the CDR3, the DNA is TGTGCCAGCAGCTTAGGCCAGGGGGGCGTCCTGACTTTC.

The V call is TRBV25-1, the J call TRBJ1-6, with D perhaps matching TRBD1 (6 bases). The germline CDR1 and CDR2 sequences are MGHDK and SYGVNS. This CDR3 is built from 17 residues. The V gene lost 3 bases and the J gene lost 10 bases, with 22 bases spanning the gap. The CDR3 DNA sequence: TGTGCCAGCAGTGATTCGATAGGGGGAGGGGTTACCTCACCCCTCCACTTT. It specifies CASSDSIGGGVTSPLHF.

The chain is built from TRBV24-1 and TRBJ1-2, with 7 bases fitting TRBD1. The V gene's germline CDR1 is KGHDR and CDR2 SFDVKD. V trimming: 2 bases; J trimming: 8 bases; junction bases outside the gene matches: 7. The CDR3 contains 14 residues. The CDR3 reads CATSDSGTADGYTF. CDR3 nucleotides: TGTGCCACCAGTGATTCAGGGACAGCCGACGGCTACACCTTC.

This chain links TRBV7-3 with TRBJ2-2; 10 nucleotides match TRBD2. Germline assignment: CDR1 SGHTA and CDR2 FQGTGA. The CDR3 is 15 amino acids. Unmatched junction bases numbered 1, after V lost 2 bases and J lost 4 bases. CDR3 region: CASSLGLAATGELFF. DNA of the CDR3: TGTGCCAGCAGCTTAGGACTAGCGGCCACCGGGGAGCTGTTTTTT.

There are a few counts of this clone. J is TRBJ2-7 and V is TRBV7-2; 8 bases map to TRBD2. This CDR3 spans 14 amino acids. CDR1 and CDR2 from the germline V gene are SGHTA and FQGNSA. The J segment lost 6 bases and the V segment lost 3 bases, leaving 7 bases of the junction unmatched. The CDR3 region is CASSFPTGGSEQYF. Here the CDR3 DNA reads TGTGCCAGCAGCTTCCCAACGGGGGGGTCCGAGCAGTACTTC.

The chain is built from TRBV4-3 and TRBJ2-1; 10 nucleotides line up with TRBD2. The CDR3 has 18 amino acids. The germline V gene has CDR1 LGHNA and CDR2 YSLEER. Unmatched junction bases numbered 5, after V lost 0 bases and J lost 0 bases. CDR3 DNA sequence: TGCGCCAGCAGCCAAGATCTCGCTAGCGGGAGCTCCTACAATGAGCAGTTCTTC. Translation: CASSQDLASGSSYNEQFF.

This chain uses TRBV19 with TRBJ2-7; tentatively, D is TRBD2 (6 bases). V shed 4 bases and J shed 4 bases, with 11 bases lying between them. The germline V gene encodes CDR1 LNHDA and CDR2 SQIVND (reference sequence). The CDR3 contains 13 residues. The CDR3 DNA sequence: TGTGCCAGTAGTAGGGACTCGGGGTACGAGCAGTACTTC. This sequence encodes CASSRDSGYEQYF. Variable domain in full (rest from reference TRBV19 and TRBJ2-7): DGGITQSPKYLFRKEGQNVTLSCEQNLNHDAMYWYRQDPGQGLRLIYYSQIVNDFQKGDIAEGYSVSREKKESFPLTVTSAQKNPTAFYLCASSRDSGYEQYFGPGTRLTVT.

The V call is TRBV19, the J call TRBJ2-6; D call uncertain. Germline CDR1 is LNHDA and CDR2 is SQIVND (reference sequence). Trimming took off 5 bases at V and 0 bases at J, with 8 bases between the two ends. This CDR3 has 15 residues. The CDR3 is CASSQDSSGANVLTF. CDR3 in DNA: TGTGCCAGTAGTCAGGATAGCTCTGGGGCCAACGTCCTGACTTTC. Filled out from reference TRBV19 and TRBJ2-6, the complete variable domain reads DGGITQSPKYLFRKEGQNVTLSCEQNLNHDAMYWYRQDPGQGLRLIYYSQIVNDFQKGDIAEGYSVSREKKESFPLTVTSAQKNPTAFYLCASSQDSSGANVLTFGAGSRLTVL.

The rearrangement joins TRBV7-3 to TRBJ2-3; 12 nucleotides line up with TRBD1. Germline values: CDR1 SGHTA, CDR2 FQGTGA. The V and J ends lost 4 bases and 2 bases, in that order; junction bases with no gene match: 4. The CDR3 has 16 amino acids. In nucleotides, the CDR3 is TGTGCCAGCAGCTCCGGGACAGGGGGCTTCACAGATACGCAGTATTTT. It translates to CASSSGTGGFTDTQYF.

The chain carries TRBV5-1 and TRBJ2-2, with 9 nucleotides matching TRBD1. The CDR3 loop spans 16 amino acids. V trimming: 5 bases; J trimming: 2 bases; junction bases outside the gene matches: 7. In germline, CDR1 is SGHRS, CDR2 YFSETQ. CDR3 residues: CASRRDRALNTGELFF. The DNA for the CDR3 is TGCGCCAGCAGGAGGGACAGGGCTCTCAACACCGGGGAGCTGTTTTTT.

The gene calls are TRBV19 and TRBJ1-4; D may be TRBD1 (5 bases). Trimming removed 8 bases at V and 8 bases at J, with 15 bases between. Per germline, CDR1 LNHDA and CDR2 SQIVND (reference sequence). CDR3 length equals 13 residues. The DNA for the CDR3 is TGTGCCAGTGGGACTTCTACGGGGGAAAAACTGTTTTTT. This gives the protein CASGTSTGEKLFF.

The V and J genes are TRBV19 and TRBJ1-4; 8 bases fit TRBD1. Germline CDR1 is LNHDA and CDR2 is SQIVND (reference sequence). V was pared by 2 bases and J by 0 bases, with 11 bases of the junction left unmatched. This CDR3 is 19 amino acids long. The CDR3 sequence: CASSISDRESPATNEKLFF. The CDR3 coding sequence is TGTGCCAGTAGTATATCGGACAGGGAAAGCCCTGCAACTAATGAAAAACTGTTTTTT.

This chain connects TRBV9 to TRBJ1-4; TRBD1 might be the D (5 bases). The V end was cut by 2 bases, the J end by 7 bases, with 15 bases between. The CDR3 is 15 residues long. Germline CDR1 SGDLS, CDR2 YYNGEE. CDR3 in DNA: TGTGCCAGCAGCGTGGGGCCTATGGGGGGTGAAAAACTGTTTTTT. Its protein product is CASSVGPMGGEKLFF.

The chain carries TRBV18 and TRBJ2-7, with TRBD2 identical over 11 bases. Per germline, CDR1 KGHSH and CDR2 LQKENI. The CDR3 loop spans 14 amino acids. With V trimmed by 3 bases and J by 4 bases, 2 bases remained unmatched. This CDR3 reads CASSPSGGVYEQYF. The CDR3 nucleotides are TGTGCCAGCTCACCTAGCGGGGGGGTTTACGAGCAGTACTTC.

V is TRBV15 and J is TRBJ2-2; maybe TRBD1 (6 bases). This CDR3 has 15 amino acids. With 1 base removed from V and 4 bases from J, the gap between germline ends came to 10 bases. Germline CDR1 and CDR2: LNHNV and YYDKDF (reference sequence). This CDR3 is CATSRVDSTTGELFF. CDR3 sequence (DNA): TGTGCCACCAGCAGAGTGGACAGCACCACCGGGGAGCTGTTTTTT.

CDR3 in DNA: TGTGCCAGCAGTCGAGGGCCTGAAGCTTTCTTT. Protein: CASSRGPEAFF. The genes are TRBV28 and TRBJ1-1; D gene ambiguous. V lost 5 bases to trimming and J lost 6 bases, with 7 bases between them. CDR1 and CDR2 from the germline V gene are MDHEN and SYDVKM. CDR3 size: 11 residues.

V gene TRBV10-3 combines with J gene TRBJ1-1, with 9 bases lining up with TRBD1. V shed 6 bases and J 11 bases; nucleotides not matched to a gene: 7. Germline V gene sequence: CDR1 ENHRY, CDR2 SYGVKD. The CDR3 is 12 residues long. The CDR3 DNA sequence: TGTGCCATCAGCAGGACAGGGGCAATGGCTTTCTTT. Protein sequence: CAISRTGAMAFF.